This TCR beta chain was recovered during a study of molecular identifiers for immune sequencing clone quantification. General observations from the study: The sizes of highly expanded clones could be underestimated when identical TCR molecules share a barcode. More than 97% of effector molecules, versus under 1% of naive-cell molecules, belonged to clones above 20 RNA copies.

MiXCR, applied by TCRdb to the PCR reads, yields one record per CDR3 protein. This table holds 85,000 to 90,000 distinct CDR3 sequences, around 25% found once. This clonotype has only a few counts. What it binds is unknown. When naive CD8 T cells were sorted, they were gated as CD8+CD4-CCR7+CD45RA+. Sequencing was done on a sample of naive CD8+ T cells from blood, with Jurkat cell RNA spiked in. Subset specified: FACS-sorted CD8+CD4-CCR7+CD45RA+ naive T cells. The TCR originated in a human donor in good health. Some libraries in this study had Jurkat cell RNA spiked in.

The CDR3 sequence: CASSFPGTSTYEQFF. The CDR3 nucleotides are TGTGCCAGCAGCTTCCCCGGGACTAGTACTTATGAGCAGTTCTTC. The gene calls are TRBV7-9 and TRBJ2-1; 8 bases agree with TRBD2. CDR1 and CDR2 (germline): SEHNR, FQNEAQ (reference sequence). After removal of 3 bases from V and 8 bases from J, the junction contained 9 bases not matched to a gene. The CDR3 runs to 15 residues.